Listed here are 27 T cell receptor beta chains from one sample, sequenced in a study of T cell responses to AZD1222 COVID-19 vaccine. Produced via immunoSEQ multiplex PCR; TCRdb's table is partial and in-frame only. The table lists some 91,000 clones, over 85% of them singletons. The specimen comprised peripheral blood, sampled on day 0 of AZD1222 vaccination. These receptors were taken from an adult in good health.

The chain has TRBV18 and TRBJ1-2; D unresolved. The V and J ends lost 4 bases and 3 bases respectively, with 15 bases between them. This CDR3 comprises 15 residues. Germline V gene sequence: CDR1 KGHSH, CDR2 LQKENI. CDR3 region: CASSRGGRTHYGYTF. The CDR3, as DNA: TGTGCCAGCTCACGGGGAGGGAGGACCCACTATGGCTACACCTTC.

The CDR3 is CASSLDSPGTGELFF. The CDR3 DNA reads as TGTGCCAGCAGCTTGGACAGTCCGGGGACCGGGGAGCTGTTTTTT. V is TRBV5-4 and J is TRBJ2-2; possibly TRBD2 for D (5 bases). V was pared by 0 bases and J by 5 bases, with 11 bases between. This CDR3 is 15 amino acids long. Per the germline V gene, CDR1 is SGHNT and CDR2 is YYREEE (reference sequence).

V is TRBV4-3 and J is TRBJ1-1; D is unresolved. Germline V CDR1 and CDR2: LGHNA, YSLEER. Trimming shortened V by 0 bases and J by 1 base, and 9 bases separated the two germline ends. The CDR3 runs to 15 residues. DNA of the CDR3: TGCGCCAGCAGCCAAGAACCCGCGGCGAACACTGAAGCTTTCTTT. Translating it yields CASSQEPAANTEAFF.

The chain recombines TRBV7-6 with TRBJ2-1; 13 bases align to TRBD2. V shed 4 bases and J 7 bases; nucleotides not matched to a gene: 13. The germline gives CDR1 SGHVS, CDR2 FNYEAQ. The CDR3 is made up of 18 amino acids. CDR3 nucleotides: TGTGCCAGCAGCTACTCTCCCCCGACTAGCGGGGGGCAGAATGAGCAGTTCTTC. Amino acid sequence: CASSYSPPTSGGQNEQFF.

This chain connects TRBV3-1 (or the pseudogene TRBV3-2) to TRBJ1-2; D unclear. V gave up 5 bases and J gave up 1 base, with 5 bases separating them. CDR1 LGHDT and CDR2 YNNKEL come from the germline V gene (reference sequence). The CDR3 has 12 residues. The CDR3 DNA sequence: TGTGCCAGCAGCATCCGTAACTATGGCTACACCTTC. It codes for CASSIRNYGYTF.

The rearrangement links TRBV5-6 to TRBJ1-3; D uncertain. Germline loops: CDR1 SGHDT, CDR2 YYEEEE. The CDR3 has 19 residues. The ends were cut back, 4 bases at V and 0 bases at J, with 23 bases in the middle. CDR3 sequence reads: CASSTSPRGPEHSGNTIYF. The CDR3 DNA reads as TGTGCCAGCAGCACCTCACCACGGGGTCCGGAACACTCTGGAAACACCATATATTTT.

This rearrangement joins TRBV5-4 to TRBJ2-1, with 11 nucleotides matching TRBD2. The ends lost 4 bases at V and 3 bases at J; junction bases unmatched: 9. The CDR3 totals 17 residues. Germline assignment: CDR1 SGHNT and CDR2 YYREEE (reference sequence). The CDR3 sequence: CASSPMTSGKFYNEQFF. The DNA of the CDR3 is TGTGCCAGCAGCCCGATGACTAGCGGGAAGTTCTACAATGAGCAGTTCTTC.

The CDR3: CASTRSRGLEGYTF. The DNA of the CDR3 is TGTGCCAGCACCCGAAGTAGGGGCCTGGAAGGCTACACCTTC. This chain links TRBV6-5 with TRBJ1-2, with TRBD1 as a possible D gene (5 bases). The germline V gene encodes CDR1 MNHEY and CDR2 SVGAGI. V was trimmed by 7 bases and J by 8 bases, leaving 20 bases between them. The CDR3 covers 14 residues.

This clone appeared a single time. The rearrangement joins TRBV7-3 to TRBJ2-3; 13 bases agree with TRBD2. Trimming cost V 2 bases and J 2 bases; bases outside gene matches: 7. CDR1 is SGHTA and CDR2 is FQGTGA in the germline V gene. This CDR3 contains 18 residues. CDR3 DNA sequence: TGTGCCAGCAGCTTATATCCAGGGACTAGCGGGACCACAGATACGCAGTATTTT. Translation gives CASSLYPGTSGTTDTQYF.

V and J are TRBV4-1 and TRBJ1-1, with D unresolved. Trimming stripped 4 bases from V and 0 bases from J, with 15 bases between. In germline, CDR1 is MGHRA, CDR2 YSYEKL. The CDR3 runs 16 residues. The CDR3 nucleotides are TGCGCCAGCAGCCGAGAAGTGGGCCGGATGAACACTGAAGCTTTCTTT. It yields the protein CASSREVGRMNTEAFF.

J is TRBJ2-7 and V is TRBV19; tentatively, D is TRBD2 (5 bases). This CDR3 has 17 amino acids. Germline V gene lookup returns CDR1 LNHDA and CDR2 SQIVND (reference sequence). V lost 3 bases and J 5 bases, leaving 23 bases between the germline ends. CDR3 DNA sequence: TGTGCCAGTAGTATTAGAGGGTACTCCCAAAATCGACACGAGCAGTACTTC. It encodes CASSIRGYSQNRHEQYF.

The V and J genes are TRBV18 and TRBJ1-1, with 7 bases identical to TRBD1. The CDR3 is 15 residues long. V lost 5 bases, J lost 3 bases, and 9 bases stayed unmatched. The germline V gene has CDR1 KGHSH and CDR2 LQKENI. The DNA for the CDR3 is TGTGCCAGCTCATCGACAGGGATACTATACACTGAAGCTTTCTTT. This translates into CASSSTGILYTEAFF.

The DNA for the CDR3 is TGTGCCTGGAGTATTGTTGGAGGGTCCGCGGGGGCTTTCTTT. Protein: CAWSIVGGSAGAFF. The chain couples TRBV30 to TRBJ1-1; D ambiguous. V was cut by 2 bases and J by 11 bases, with 21 bases left in between. Germline CDR1 and CDR2: GTSNPN and SVGIG (reference sequence). The CDR3 covers 14 residues.

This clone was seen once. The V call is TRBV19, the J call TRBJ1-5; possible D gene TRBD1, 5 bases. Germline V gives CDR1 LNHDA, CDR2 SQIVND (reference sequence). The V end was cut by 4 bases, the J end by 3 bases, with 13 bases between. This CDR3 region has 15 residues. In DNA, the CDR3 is TGTGCCAGTAGTACAACAACAGGTTTCAATCAGCCCCAGCATTTT. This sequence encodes CASSTTTGFNQPQHF.

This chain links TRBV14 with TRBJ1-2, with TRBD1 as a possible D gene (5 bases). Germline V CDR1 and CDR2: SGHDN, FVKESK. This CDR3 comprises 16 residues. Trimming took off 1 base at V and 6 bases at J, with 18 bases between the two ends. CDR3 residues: CASSQVNPLQGNGYTF. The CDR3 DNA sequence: TGTGCCAGCAGCCAAGTCAACCCTCTTCAGGGCAATGGCTACACCTTC.

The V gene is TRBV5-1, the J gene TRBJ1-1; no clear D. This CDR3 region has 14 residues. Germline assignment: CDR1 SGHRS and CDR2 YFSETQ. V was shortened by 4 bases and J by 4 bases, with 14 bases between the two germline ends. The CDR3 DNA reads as TGCGCCAGCAGCGTCAAAGGAAGTTCCACTGAAGCTTTCTTT. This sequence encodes CASSVKGSSTEAFF.

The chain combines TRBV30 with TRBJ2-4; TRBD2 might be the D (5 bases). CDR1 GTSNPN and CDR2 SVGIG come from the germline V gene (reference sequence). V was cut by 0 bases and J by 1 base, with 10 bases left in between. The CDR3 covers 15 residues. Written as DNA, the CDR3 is TGTGCCTGGAGTGTAGGGAGAATGGCCAAAAACATTCAGTACTTC. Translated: CAWSVGRMAKNIQYF.

CDR3 sequence reads: CSVGARTGSREQYF. The CDR3 DNA reads as TGCAGCGTAGGAGCCCGGACAGGGTCGCGGGAGCAGTACTTC. The chain has TRBV29-1 and TRBJ2-7; 8 nucleotides match TRBD1. CDR3 length: 14 amino acids. CDR1 and CDR2 (germline): SQVTM, ANQGSEA. Trimming removed 6 bases from V and 7 bases from J; junction bases left unmatched: 14.

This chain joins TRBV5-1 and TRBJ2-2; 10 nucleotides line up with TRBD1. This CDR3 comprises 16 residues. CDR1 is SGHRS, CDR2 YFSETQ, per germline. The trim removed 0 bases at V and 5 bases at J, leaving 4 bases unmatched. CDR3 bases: TGCGCCAGCAGCTTGGGACAGGGGGCTTGGACCGGGGAGCTGTTTTTT. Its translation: CASSLGQGAWTGELFF.

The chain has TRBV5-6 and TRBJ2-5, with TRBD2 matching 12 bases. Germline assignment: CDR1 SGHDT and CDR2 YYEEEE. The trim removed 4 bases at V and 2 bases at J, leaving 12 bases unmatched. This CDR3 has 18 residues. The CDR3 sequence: CASSPGLAGRNLQETQYF. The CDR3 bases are TGTGCCAGCAGCCCGGGACTAGCGGGCCGAAACCTACAAGAGACCCAGTACTTC.

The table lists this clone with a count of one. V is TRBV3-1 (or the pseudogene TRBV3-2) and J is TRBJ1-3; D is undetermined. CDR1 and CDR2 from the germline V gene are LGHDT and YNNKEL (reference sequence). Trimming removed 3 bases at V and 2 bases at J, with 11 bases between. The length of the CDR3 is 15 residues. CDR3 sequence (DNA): TGTGCCAGCAGCCACCCCGGCCCTGCTGGAAACACCATATATTTT. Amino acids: CASSHPGPAGNTIYF.

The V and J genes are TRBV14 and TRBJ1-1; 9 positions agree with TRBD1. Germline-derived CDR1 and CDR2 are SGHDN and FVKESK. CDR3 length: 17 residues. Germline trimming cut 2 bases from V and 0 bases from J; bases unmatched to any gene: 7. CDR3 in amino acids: CASSQSPGTGLNTEAFF. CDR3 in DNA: TGTGCCAGCAGCCAAAGTCCCGGGACAGGGTTGAACACTGAAGCTTTCTTT. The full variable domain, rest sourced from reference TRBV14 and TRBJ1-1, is EAGVTQFPSHSVIEKGQTVTLRCDPISGHDNLYWYRRVMGKEIKFLLHFVKESKQDESGMPNNRFLAERTGGTYSTLKVQPAELEDSGVYFCASSQSPGTGLNTEAFFGQGTRLTVV.

CDR3 coding DNA: TGTGCCAGCAGCCCTCAGGGGAACACTGAAGCTTTCTTT. Protein: CASSPQGNTEAFF. V is TRBV11-2 and J is TRBJ1-1; tentatively, D is TRBD1 (5 bases). The V end was cut by 5 bases, the J end by 1 base, with 8 bases between. CDR3 size: 13 residues. The germline CDR1 and CDR2 sequences are SGHAT and FQNNGV. Complete variable domain (other parts from reference TRBV11-2 and TRBJ1-1): EAGVAQSPRYKIIEKRQSVAFWCNPISGHATLYWYQQILGQGPKLLIQFQNNGVVDDSQLPKDRFSAERLKGVDSTLKIQPAKLEDSAVYLCASSPQGNTEAFFGQGTRLTVV.

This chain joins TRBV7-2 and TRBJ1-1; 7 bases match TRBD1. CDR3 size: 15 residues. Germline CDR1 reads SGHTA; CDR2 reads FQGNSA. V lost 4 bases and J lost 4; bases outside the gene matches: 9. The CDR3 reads CASSSQTGRGTEAFF. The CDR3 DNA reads TGTGCCAGCAGCTCGCAGACAGGGCGCGGCACTGAAGCTTTCTTT.

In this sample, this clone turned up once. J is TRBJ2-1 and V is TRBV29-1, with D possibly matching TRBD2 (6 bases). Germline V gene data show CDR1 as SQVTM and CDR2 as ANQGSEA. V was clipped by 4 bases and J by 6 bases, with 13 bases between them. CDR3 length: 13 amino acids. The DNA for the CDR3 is TGCAGCGTTGCACCCCGGGAGATCAATGAGCAGTTCTTC. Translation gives CSVAPREINEQFF.

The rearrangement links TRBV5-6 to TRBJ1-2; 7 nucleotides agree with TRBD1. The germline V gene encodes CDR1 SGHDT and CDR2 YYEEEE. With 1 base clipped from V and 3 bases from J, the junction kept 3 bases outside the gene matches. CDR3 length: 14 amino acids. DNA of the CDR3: TGTGCCAGCAGCTTGATCGGACAGGACTATGGCTACACCTTC. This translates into CASSLIGQDYGYTF. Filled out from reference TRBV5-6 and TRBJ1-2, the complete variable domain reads DAGVTQSPTHLIKTRGQQVTLRCSPKSGHDTVSWYQQALGQGPQFIFQYYEEEERQRGNFPDRFSGHQFPNYSSELNVNALLLGDSALYLCASSLIGQDYGYTFGSGTRLTVV.

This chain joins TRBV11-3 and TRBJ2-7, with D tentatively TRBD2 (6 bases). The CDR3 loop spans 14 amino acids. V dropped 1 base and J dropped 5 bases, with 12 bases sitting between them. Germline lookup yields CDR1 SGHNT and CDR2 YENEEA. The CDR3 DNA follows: TGTGCCAGCAGCTTAGGGAGGGGTTCGAACGAGCAGTACTTC. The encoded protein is CASSLGRGSNEQYF.